The present TCR beta chain was sequenced within a study of OX40 agonist ivuxolimab in advanced cancers. Study summary: Patients' therapy was ivuxolimab, an antibody that acts as an agonist of OX40 (CD134). Age averaged 60 years (range roughly 20 to 90), and around 78% were male.

The CDR3 has 16 residues. The germline V and J ends were trimmed by 1 base and 1 base, with 11 bases remaining between them. Germline V CDR1 and CDR2: ENHRY, SYGVKD. Findings and limits, study-wide: Circulating CD4+ and CD8+ T cells showed clonal expansion by week 6 at 0.1 to 3.0 mg/kg. Normalized T-cell clonal expansion was also low in a subset of nonresponders.

This clone was picked up one time. Its antigen is still unknown. The assay was immunoSEQ multiplex PCR, and TCRdb's table has in-frame clones only and misses some. The sample lists about 76,000 clones; roughly 90% were seen once. The sample here was CD4+ or CD8+ T cells sorted from blood, taken in a trial of the OX40 agonist ivuxolimab. The receptor comes from an adult with an advanced solid tumor such as melanoma, head and neck, liver or kidney cancer. The J gene is TRBJ1-5, the V gene TRBV10-3; D might be TRBD1 (6 bases). Here the CDR3 DNA reads TGTGCCATCAGTGAGTATTTGACAGGCAGCAATCAGCCCCAGCATTTT. Translation: CAISEYLTGSNQPQHF.